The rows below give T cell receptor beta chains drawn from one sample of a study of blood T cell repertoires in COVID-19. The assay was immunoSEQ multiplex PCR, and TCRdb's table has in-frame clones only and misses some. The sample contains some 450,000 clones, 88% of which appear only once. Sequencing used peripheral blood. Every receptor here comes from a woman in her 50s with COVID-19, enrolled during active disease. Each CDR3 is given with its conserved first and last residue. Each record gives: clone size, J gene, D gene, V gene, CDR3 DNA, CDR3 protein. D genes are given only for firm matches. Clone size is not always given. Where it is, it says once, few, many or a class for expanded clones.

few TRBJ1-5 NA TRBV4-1 TGCGCCAGCAGCCGAGTCCTGGAGGGGAATAGCAATCAGCCCCAGCATTTT CASSRVLEGNSNQPQHF
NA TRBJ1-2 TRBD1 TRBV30 TGTGCCTCGACAGGGTGGCTTGGCTACACCTTC CASTGWLGYTF
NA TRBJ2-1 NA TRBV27 TGTGCCAGCAGTTTGTGGCCCGAGGCAGCCTACAATGAGCAGTTCTTC CASSLWPEAAYNEQFF
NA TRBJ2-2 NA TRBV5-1 TGCGCCAGCAGCCTGTTCCCCCGGGAGCTGTTTTTT CASSLFPRELFF
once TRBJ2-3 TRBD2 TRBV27 TGTGCCAGCAGCGGACTCAGCGGGGGCCTTCGCACAGATACGCAGTATTTT CASSGLSGGLRTDTQYF
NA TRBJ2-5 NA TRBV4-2 TGTGCCAGCAGCCAACCGGGACACCCCCAAGAGACCCAGTACTTC CASSQPGHPQETQYF
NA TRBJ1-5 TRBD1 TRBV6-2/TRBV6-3 TGTGCCAGCAGTACGACAGGGGTTCTTGGTCAGCCCCAGCATTTT CASSTTGVLGQPQHF
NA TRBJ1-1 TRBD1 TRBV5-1 TGCGCCAGCAGCACAGGGGGGGACACTGAAGCTTTCTTT CASSTGGDTEAFF
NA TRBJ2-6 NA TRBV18 TGTGCCAGCTCACCACTAGGGACACGGGCCTCTGGGGCCAACGTCCTGACTTTC CASSPLGTRASGANVLTF
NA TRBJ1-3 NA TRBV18 TGTGCCAGCTCACCACCAGACAGATACTCTGGAAACACCATATATTTT CASSPPDRYSGNTIYF
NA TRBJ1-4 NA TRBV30 TGTGCCTGGAGTGTAGTTTGGGCAGCAACTAATGAAAAACTGTTTTTT CAWSVVWAATNEKLFF
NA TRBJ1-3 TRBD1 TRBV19 TGTGCCAGTAGTCACAGGGGTTCCGGAAACACCATATATTTT CASSHRGSGNTIYF
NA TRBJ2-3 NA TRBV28 TGTGCCAGCAGTTTAGGGGGTCAGGGGACAGATACGCAGTATTTT CASSLGGQGTDTQYF
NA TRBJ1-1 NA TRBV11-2 TGTGCCAGCAGCTTTCTTCAGGGGAGCACTGAAGCTTTCTTT CASSFLQGSTEAFF
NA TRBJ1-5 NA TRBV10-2 TGCGCCAGCAGTGGACCTGACAGGATCAATCAGCCCCAGCATTTT CASSGPDRINQPQHF
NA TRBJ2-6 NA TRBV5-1 TGCGCCAGCAGCTCCGAGGGAGCCAACGTCCTGACTTTC CASSSEGANVLTF
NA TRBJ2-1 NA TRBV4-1 TGCGCCAGCAGCCAACGAACGGTGAGCTCCTACAATGAGCAGTTCTTC CASSQRTVSSYNEQFF
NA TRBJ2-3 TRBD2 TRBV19 TGTGCCAGCCGGGGGGTGAGCACGAGCACAGATACGCAGTATTTT CASRGVSTSTDTQYF
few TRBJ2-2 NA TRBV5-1 TGCGCCAGCAGCTTAGAGGCTAACACCGGGGAGCTGTTTTTT CASSLEANTGELFF